This T cell receptor beta chain was recovered during a study of vaccination effects on CD4 cells after COVID-19. Isolating CD4+ T cells followed approximately nine days of culture. Participants were given two doses of BNT162b2 or mRNA-1273 vaccine. As to this clone: Its target is unknown.

Here immunoSEQ multiplex PCR was the method, and the copy in TCRdb shows in-frame clones only, minus some. The sample has around 62,000 clones, about 74% seen once. V was trimmed by 8 bases and J by 5 bases, leaving 13 bases between them. The CDR3 length is 13 residues. Germline V gene data show CDR1 as SGHRS and CDR2 as YFSETQ. The chain is built from TRBV5-1 and TRBJ2-2, with D possibly TRBD1 on 6 matching bases. The source material was CD4+ T cells from PBMCs cultured without peptide, sampled after COVID-19 vaccination. This TCR came from a human donor who received a COVID-19 vaccine. This chain's CDR3 is CASGPGHTGELFF. The CDR3 DNA is TGCGCCAGTGGACCGGGACATACCGGGGAGCTGTTTTTT.